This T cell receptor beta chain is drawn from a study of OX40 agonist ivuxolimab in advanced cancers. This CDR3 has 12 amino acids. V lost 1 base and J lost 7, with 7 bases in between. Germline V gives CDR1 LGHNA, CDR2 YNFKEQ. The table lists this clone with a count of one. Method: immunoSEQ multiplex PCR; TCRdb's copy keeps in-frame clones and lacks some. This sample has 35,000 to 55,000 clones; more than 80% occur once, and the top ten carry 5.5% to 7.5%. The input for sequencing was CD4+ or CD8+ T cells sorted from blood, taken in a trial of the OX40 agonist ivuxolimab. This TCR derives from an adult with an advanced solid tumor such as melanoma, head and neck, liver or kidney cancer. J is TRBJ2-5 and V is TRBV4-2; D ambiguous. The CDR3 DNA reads TGTGCCAGCAGCCAAGCCGGTGGGACCCAGTACTTC. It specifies CASSQAGGTQYF.